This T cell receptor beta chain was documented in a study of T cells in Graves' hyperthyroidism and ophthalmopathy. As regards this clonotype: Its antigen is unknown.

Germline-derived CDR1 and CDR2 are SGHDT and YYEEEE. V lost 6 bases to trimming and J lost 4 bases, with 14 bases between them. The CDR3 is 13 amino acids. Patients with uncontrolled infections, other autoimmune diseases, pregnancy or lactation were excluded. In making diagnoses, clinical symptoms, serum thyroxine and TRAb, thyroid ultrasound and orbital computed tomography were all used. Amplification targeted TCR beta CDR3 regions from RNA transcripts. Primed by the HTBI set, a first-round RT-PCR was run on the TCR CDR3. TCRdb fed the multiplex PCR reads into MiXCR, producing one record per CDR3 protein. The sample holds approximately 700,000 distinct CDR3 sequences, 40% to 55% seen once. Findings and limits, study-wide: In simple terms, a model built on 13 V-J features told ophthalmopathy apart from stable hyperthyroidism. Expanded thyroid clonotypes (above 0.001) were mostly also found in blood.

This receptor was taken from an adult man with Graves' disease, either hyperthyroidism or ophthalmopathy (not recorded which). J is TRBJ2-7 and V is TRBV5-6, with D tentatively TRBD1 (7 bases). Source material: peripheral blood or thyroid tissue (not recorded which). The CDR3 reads CASNPTGRYEQYF. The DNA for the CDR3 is TGTGCCAGCAACCCGACAGGGAGGTACGAGCAGTACTTC.